This T cell receptor (beta chain) is from a study of CD8 T cells in Susac syndrome. This CDR3 contains 15 residues. Germline lookup yields CDR1 SGDLS and CDR2 YYNGEE. V was shortened by 4 bases and J by 6 bases, with 17 bases between the two germline ends. An amount of RNA that ranged from about 0.45 to 1 ug was reverse transcribed with random hexamers. Amplification of TCR beta CDR3 used immunoSEQ multiplex PCR across 54 Vbeta and 13 Jbeta. TCRdb redid the calling of the immunoSEQ multiplex PCR reads with MiXCR, one entry per CDR3 protein. The repertoire holds over 130,000 distinct CDR3 sequences, with roughly 96% as singletons. Study-level points and caveats: That the number of individuals in its TCR sequencing and HLA analysis was relatively small was acknowledged by the study.

Regarding this clonotype: Its antigen is undetermined.

The chain combines TRBV9 with TRBJ2-4, with TRBD2 as a possible D gene (6 bases). Material: CD4+ T cells from PBMCs. This clonotype was sampled from a human donor with multiple sclerosis. The CDR3 protein is CASSPGGLGGNIQYF. The DNA for the CDR3 is TGTGCCAGCAGCCCGGGTGGACTGGGGGGAAACATTCAGTACTTC. The full variable domain, completed using reference TRBV9 and TRBJ2-4, is DSGVTQTPKHLITATGQRVTLRCSPRSGDLSVYWYQQSLDQGLQFLIQYYNGEERAKGNILERFSAQQFPDLHSELNLSSLELGDSALYFCASSPGGLGGNIQYFGAGTRLSVL.